A single sample gave rise to the 26 T cell receptor beta chains below, sequenced in a study of PD-L1 blockade in urothelial cancer. Clones were read by immunoSEQ multiplex PCR, and TCRdb kept only the in-frame ones, dropping some. The table lists tens of thousands of clones, 60% to 85% of them singletons. The material was PBMCs, obtained around atezolizumab (anti-PD-L1) treatment. The receptors stem from a man between 65 and 85 years old with urothelial cancer.

This chain connects TRBV5-4 to TRBJ1-2, with 9 bases identical to TRBD1. Trimming removed 3 bases from V and 4 bases from J; junction bases left unmatched: 10. The CDR3 runs 16 residues. Germline CDR1 and CDR2: SGHNT and YYREEE (reference sequence). The CDR3 nucleotides read TGTGCCAGCAGCTCCGACAGGGGGTCGTCTCGCTATGGCTACACCTTC. It is translated as CASSSDRGSSRYGYTF.

The gene calls are TRBV28 and TRBJ1-1, with a weak D call TRBD1 (6 bases). This CDR3 contains 15 residues. Trimming removed 2 bases from V and 6 bases from J, with 16 bases in between. Germline V CDR1 and CDR2: MDHEN, SYDVKM. The CDR3 nucleotides read TGTGCCAGCAGTTTACCCCGTGGGGGGGCGGCTGAAGCTTTCTTT. It is translated as CASSLPRGGAAEAFF.

V usage is TRBV4-1 and J usage is TRBJ2-3; D may be TRBD2 (6 bases). CDR3 length: 16 amino acids. Trimming pared 4 bases from V and 4 bases from J, leaving 18 bases between. From germline, CDR1 is MGHRA and CDR2 YSYEKL. CDR3 in DNA: TGCGCCAGCAGCCGCCTAGGAGGGTTTTCATCAGATACGCAGTATTTT. This gives the protein CASSRLGGFSSDTQYF.

The V and J genes are TRBV28 and TRBJ1-1; possibly TRBD1 for D (5 bases). Germline CDR1 MDHEN, CDR2 SYDVKM. The CDR3 extends over 14 amino acids. V lost 1 base and J lost 5, with 11 bases in between. DNA of the CDR3: TGTGCCAGCAGTTTATCGGGGGGAAGGACTGAAGCTTTCTTT. Its translation: CASSLSGGRTEAFF.

The rearrangement joins TRBV2 to TRBJ2-7, with a possible D match to TRBD1 (5 bases). V was clipped by 3 bases and J by 3 bases, with 9 bases between them. This CDR3 contains 13 residues. Germline V gene sequence: CDR1 SNHLY, CDR2 FYNNEI. The CDR3 reads CASSEGPYYEQYF. CDR3 nucleotides: TGTGCCAGCAGTGAGGGGCCCTACTACGAGCAGTACTTC.

This sequence joins TRBV28 and TRBJ2-3; unclear D gene. The V and J ends lost 6 bases and 6 bases respectively, with 7 bases between them. Germline V gene data show CDR1 as MDHEN and CDR2 as SYDVKM. This CDR3 has 11 amino acids. The CDR3 nucleotides are TGTGCCAGCAGGCAACAGGATACGCAGTATTTT. It encodes CASRQQDTQYF.

This clone came up a few times. One junction end does not reproduce the germline sequence, and a read error may be involved. The V gene is TRBV6-6, the J gene TRBJ2-2; D possibly corresponds to TRBD2 (6 bases). Germline CDR1 MNHNY, CDR2 SVGAGI (reference sequence). The length of the CDR3 is 12 residues. The CDR3 here is CASSYIPRELFF. The CDR3 nucleotides are TGTGCCAGCAGTTATATCCCCCGGGAGTTGTTTTTT.

This clone was observed once. V is TRBV7-2 and J is TRBJ2-3, with 7 bases lining up with TRBD2. This CDR3 is 16 amino acids long. Germline lookup yields CDR1 SGHTA and CDR2 FQGNSA. The trim removed 1 base at V and 2 bases at J, leaving 6 bases unmatched. The CDR3 reads CASSLDPGGLTDTQYF. CDR3 DNA sequence: TGTGCCAGCAGCTTAGATCCGGGGGGACTCACAGATACGCAGTATTTT. The complete variable domain, with remaining parts taken from reference TRBV7-2 and TRBJ2-3, reads GAGVSQSPSNKVTEKGKDVELRCDPISGHTALYWYRQSLGQGLEFLIYFQGNSAPDKSGLPSDRFSAERTGGSVSTLTIQRTQQEDSAVYLCASSLDPGGLTDTQYFGPGTRLTVL.

This clone was counted once. V and J are TRBV18 and TRBJ1-1; 9 nucleotides align to TRBD1. The CDR3 is made up of 16 amino acids. Looked up from germline, CDR1 is KGHSH and CDR2 is LQKENI. V trimming: 8 bases; J trimming: 2 bases; junction bases outside the gene matches: 12. CDR3 bases: TGTGCCAGCAGGGGACAGGGCGGCCCCTCAAACACTGAAGCTTTCTTT. Protein product: CASRGQGGPSNTEAFF. Looking up the rest from reference TRBV18 and TRBJ1-1 gives the full variable domain: NAGVMQNPRHLVRRRGQEARLRCSPMKGHSHVYWYRQLPEEGLKFMVYLQKENIIDESGMPKERFSAEFPKEGPSILRIQQVVRGDSAAYFCASRGQGGPSNTEAFFGQGTRLTVV.

The rearrangement joins TRBV5-4 to TRBJ2-2, with 9 bases aligning to TRBD2. The V gene's germline CDR1 is SGHNT and CDR2 YYREEE (reference sequence). The CDR3 contains 15 residues. V was pared by 9 bases and J by 7 bases, with 13 bases of the junction left unmatched. Written as DNA, the CDR3 is TGTGCCACTAAGAGGGCGGGGGGGCCGAACGGGGAGCTGTTTTTT. As protein: CATKRAGGPNGELFF.

V and J are TRBV18 and TRBJ2-2; TRBD2 might be the D (6 bases). Looked up from germline, CDR1 is KGHSH and CDR2 is LQKENI. The V end was cut by 4 bases, the J end by 1 base, with 13 bases between. The CDR3 length is 16 residues. The CDR3 region has the DNA TGTGCCAGCTCACTGGCCGGGAGTCGGAACACCGGGGAGCTGTTTTTT. Translating gives CASSLAGSRNTGELFF.

CDR3 nucleotides: TGTGCCAGTAGTATACGGACAGCAACTAATGAAAAACTGTTTTTT. Its translation is CASSIRTATNEKLFF. The chain combines TRBV19 with TRBJ1-4; possibly TRBD1 for D (6 bases). There are 15 residues in the CDR3. V was shortened by 2 bases and J by 0 bases, with 7 bases between the two germline ends. CDR1 and CDR2 (germline): LNHDA, SQIVND (reference sequence).

The rearrangement joins TRBV10-3 to TRBJ2-1, with 11 bases that match TRBD2. The germline V gene encodes CDR1 ENHRY and CDR2 SYGVKD. CDR3 length equals 18 residues. V was clipped by 1 base and J by 0 bases; unmatched bases: 5. The CDR3 loop reads CAISEWGTSGSSYNEQFF. The CDR3 region has the DNA TGTGCCATCAGTGAGTGGGGGACTAGCGGATCCTCCTACAATGAGCAGTTCTTC.

The chain couples TRBV19 to TRBJ2-7; perhaps TRBD2 as D (6 bases). Trimming pared 2 bases from V and 0 bases from J, leaving 11 bases between. The CDR3 sequence is 15 residues long. Germline V gene lookup returns CDR1 LNHDA and CDR2 SQIVND (reference sequence). CDR3: CASSIRPGSSYEQYF. As DNA, the CDR3 is TGTGCCAGTAGTATAAGGCCCGGGAGCTCCTACGAGCAGTACTTC.

The genes are TRBV9 and TRBJ2-5, with 7 bases fitting TRBD1. The CDR3 length is 17 residues. J gave up 2 bases and V 0 bases, and 10 bases lay outside the gene matches. Germline V gene lookup returns CDR1 SGDLS and CDR2 YYNGEE. The CDR3 DNA reads TGTGCCAGCAGCGTAGACTCTTACAGGGGACGGCAAGAGACCCAGTACTTC. This gives the protein CASSVDSYRGRQETQYF.

The chain links TRBV28 to TRBJ2-1; 9 nucleotides match TRBD1. The CDR3 sequence is 18 residues long. V lost 4 bases and J lost 1; bases outside the gene matches: 11. CDR1 is MDHEN, CDR2 SYDVKM, per germline. CDR3 in DNA: TGTGCCAGCAGTTCACCTACAGGGGGCGGGGAATCCTACAATGAGCAGTTCTTC. This sequence encodes CASSSPTGGGESYNEQFF.

This rearrangement joins TRBV18 to TRBJ1-5; no reliable D call. Deletions cut 3 bases from V and 4 bases from J, with 10 bases between. Germline CDR1 is KGHSH and CDR2 is LQKENI. The CDR3 is 14 amino acids. The CDR3 coding sequence is TGTGCCAGCTCACCTTCCACGGGGAATCAGCCCCAGCATTTT. It encodes CASSPSTGNQPQHF.

A single count supports this clone. The chain couples TRBV7-6 to TRBJ2-1; TRBD2 agrees at 7 bases. CDR3 length: 18 residues. The germline V gene encodes CDR1 SGHVS and CDR2 FNYEAQ. The trim removed 4 bases at V and 10 bases at J, leaving 22 bases unmatched. CDR3 loop: CASSSGLGGSKVTGEQFF. The CDR3, as DNA: TGTGCCAGCAGCTCTGGACTCGGCGGGAGCAAAGTAACCGGGGAGCAGTTCTTC.

The genes are TRBV7-2 and TRBJ2-1, with TRBD1 matching over 7 bases. The J segment lost 9 bases and the V segment lost 5 bases, leaving 10 bases of the junction unmatched. CDR1 is SGHTA and CDR2 is FQGNSA in the germline V gene. This CDR3 is built from 14 residues. CDR3 protein: CASSERTGWGEQFF. The CDR3 DNA reads as TGTGCCAGCAGCGAAAGGACAGGTTGGGGTGAGCAGTTCTTC.

This clone showed up just a few times. V and J are TRBV7-9 and TRBJ2-7, with 8 bases that match TRBD2. V gave up 4 bases and J gave up 0 bases; unmatched junction bases: 5. Germline V lookup: CDR1 SEHNR, CDR2 FQNEAQ (reference sequence). The CDR3 has 15 amino acids. CDR3 nucleotide sequence: TGTGCCAGCAGCTGGAGTAGCGGGGCCTCCTACGAGCAGTACTTC. This translates into CASSWSSGASYEQYF.

This rearrangement joins TRBV11-1 to TRBJ2-5, with 8 bases that match TRBD2. This CDR3 comprises 13 residues. V shed 3 bases, J shed 5 bases, and the junction held 2 bases outside the gene matches. Looked up from germline, CDR1 is SGHAT and CDR2 is FQDESV (reference sequence). CDR3 coding DNA: TGTGCCAGCAGCTTTGGCGGGAGGGAGACCCAGTACTTC. The encoded protein is CASSFGGRETQYF.

This clone appeared a single time. The rearrangement links TRBV28 to TRBJ2-1; possible D gene TRBD1, 6 bases. The V gene lost 6 bases and the J gene lost 0 bases, with 9 bases spanning the gap. CDR1 is MDHEN, CDR2 SYDVKM, per germline. CDR3 size: 14 residues. This CDR3 reads CASSMDSSYNEQFF. In nucleotides, the CDR3 is TGTGCCAGCAGCATGGACAGCTCCTACAATGAGCAGTTCTTC.

This clone was found a few times. This chain connects TRBV4-3 to TRBJ1-1; D not resolved. Germline-derived CDR1 and CDR2 are LGHNA and YSLEER. V was clipped by 0 bases and J by 8 bases, with 13 bases between them. The CDR3 has 14 amino acids. CDR3 sequence: CASSQDRGLTEAFF. DNA for the CDR3: TGCGCCAGCAGCCAAGATCGAGGGCTGACGGAAGCTTTCTTT.

This CDR3 reads CASSLVPRLAGGTDTQYF. The CDR3, as DNA: TGTGCCAGCAGCTTGGTTCCCCGACTAGCGGGGGGCACAGATACGCAGTATTTT. The chain joins TRBV5-4 to TRBJ2-3; 12 nucleotides agree with TRBD2. The CDR3 is 18 amino acids. With V trimmed by 0 bases and J by 1 base, 6 bases remained unmatched. The germline gives CDR1 SGHNT, CDR2 YYREEE (reference sequence).

This clone was counted between two and nine times. The CDR3 DNA follows: TGTGCCAGTAGTACATGGGGGACTATGAACACTGAAGCTTTCTTT. Encoded protein: CASSTWGTMNTEAFF. V is TRBV19 and J is TRBJ1-1; D is perhaps TRBD1 (5 bases). This CDR3 is built from 15 residues. Germline-derived CDR1 and CDR2 are LNHDA and SQIVND (reference sequence). Trimming shortened V by 4 bases and J by 0 bases, and 12 bases separated the two germline ends.

This clone has only a few counts. The chain employs TRBV11-3 and TRBJ1-4, with TRBD1 matching 10 bases. CDR1 is SGHNT, CDR2 YENEEA, per germline. CDR3 size: 16 residues. With V trimmed by 1 base and J by 7 bases, 6 bases remained unmatched. This CDR3 reads CASSLGDRGRSEKLFF. The CDR3 nucleotides read TGTGCCAGCAGCTTAGGGGACAGGGGAAGGAGTGAAAAACTGTTTTTT.